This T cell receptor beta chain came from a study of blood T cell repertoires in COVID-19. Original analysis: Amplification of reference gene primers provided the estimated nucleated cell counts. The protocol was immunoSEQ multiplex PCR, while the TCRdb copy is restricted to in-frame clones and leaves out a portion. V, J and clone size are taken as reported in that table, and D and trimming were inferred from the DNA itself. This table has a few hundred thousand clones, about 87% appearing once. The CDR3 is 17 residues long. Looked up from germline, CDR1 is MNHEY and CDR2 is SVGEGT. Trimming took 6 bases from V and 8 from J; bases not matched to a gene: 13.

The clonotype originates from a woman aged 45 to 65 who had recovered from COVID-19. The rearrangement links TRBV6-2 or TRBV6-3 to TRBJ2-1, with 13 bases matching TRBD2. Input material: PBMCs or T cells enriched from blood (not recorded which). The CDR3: CASSRPPTSGRGYEQFF. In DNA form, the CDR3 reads TGTGCCAGCAGCCGCCCTCCTACTAGCGGGAGGGGGTATGAGCAGTTCTTC.